These 16 T cell receptor beta chains came from one sample sequenced in a study of shared T cell receptors in the human thymus. The protocol was immunoSEQ multiplex PCR, while the TCRdb copy is restricted to in-frame clones and leaves out a portion. The sample records about 730,000 clones, 80% to 90% being singletons. These data also formed part of another study, on human thymus T cells.

The sequenced sample was thymocytes. These receptor sequences come from a girl in the first two years of life with a congenital heart defect.

This chain uses TRBV6-1 with TRBJ1-4, with TRBD1 as a possible D gene (5 bases). This CDR3 comprises 14 residues. Germline-derived CDR1 and CDR2 are MNHNS and SASEGT. V was clipped by 2 bases and J by 5 bases, with 9 bases between them. This CDR3 is CASSEWGDNEKLFF. In DNA form, the CDR3 reads TGTGCCAGCAGTGAATGGGGGGACAATGAAAAACTGTTTTTT.

Here the CDR3 DNA reads TGTGCCAGCAGCTTACAAGCGGGACGCACAGATACGCAGTATTTT. Translated: CASSLQAGRTDTQYF. J is TRBJ2-3 and V is TRBV7-9; 7 bases are shared with TRBD2. The V gene end was trimmed by 2 bases and the J gene end by 1 base; junction bases not matched to a gene: 3. Germline CDR1 is SEHNR and CDR2 is FQNEAQ (reference sequence). This CDR3 region has 15 residues.

V usage is TRBV9 and J usage is TRBJ2-3; D possibly corresponds to TRBD2 (5 bases). V gave up 4 bases and J gave up 0 bases, with 12 bases separating them. This CDR3 spans 15 amino acids. In germline, CDR1 is SGDLS, CDR2 YYNGEE. DNA for the CDR3: TGTGCCAGCAGCCCAAGCGGTGCTAGCACAGATACGCAGTATTTT. This sequence encodes CASSPSGASTDTQYF.

The chain uses TRBV6-1 and TRBJ2-2, with TRBD2 matching over 9 bases. The junction had 3 bases not matched to a gene; V was cut back by 4 bases and J by 0 bases. CDR1 MNHNS and CDR2 SASEGT come from the germline V gene. CDR3 length equals 16 residues. The CDR3 sequence: CASSGRTSANTGELFF. The CDR3 bases are TGTGCCAGCAGTGGAAGGACTAGCGCGAACACCGGGGAGCTGTTTTTT.

This clone was seen just once. V gene TRBV28 combines with J gene TRBJ2-7, with TRBD1 matching 7 bases. Germline V gene sequence: CDR1 MDHEN, CDR2 SYDVKM. Trimming took 8 bases from V and 4 from J; bases not matched to a gene: 14. The CDR3 length is 15 residues. The CDR3 DNA follows: TGTGCCAGCTTACTCGGGGCAGGGGGTTTGTACGAGCAGTACTTC. It encodes CASLLGAGGLYEQYF.

The chain carries TRBV2 and TRBJ1-1, with a tentative D call TRBD1 (6 bases). V was trimmed by 2 bases and J by 1 base, leaving 11 bases between them. Germline CDR1 and CDR2: SNHLY and FYNNEI. This CDR3 comprises 15 residues. CDR3 residues: CASSEPTGGNTEAFF. The CDR3 DNA follows: TGTGCCAGCAGTGAACCGACAGGCGGGAACACTGAAGCTTTCTTT.

The chain recombines TRBV7-2 with TRBJ1-1, with 8 bases aligning to TRBD1. In germline, CDR1 is SGHTA, CDR2 FQGNSA. J gave up 7 bases and V 5 bases, and 21 bases lay outside the gene matches. CDR3 length: 18 amino acids. CDR3 region: CASSAQHPFGQGGGEAFF. The DNA of the CDR3 is TGTGCCAGCAGCGCACAACACCCATTTGGACAGGGAGGAGGTGAAGCTTTCTTT.

The chain couples TRBV14 to TRBJ2-1, with a weak D call TRBD2 (6 bases). CDR1 SGHDN and CDR2 FVKESK come from the germline V gene. The CDR3 runs to 19 residues. V was pared by 0 bases and J by 2 bases, with 20 bases between. The DNA of the CDR3 is TGTGCCAGCAGCCAAGATGGACCCCCCCGACTAGGGCCCTACAATGAGCAGTTCTTC. Translated: CASSQDGPPRLGPYNEQFF.

The gene calls are TRBV11-2 and TRBJ2-5, with D perhaps matching TRBD2 (5 bases). Germline V gene sequence: CDR1 SGHAT, CDR2 FQNNGV. The CDR3 is made up of 11 amino acids. Trimming removed 7 bases from V and 7 bases from J, with 10 bases in between. CDR3 loop: CASIRGGTQYF. CDR3 DNA sequence: TGTGCCAGCATCCGGGGTGGGACCCAGTACTTC.

CDR3 nucleotide sequence: TGTGCCAGCACCACCTTACAGACAGGGGCCCGTCAGCCCCAGCATTTT. Protein: CASTTLQTGARQPQHF. The chain is built from TRBV28 and TRBJ1-5, with 8 nucleotides matching TRBD1. The length of the CDR3 is 16 residues. The germline V gene encodes CDR1 MDHEN and CDR2 SYDVKM. V shed 7 bases and J 6 bases; nucleotides not matched to a gene: 14.

This chain joins TRBV28 and TRBJ2-3; 8 nucleotides agree with TRBD2. V lost 4 bases, J lost 3 bases, and 3 bases stayed unmatched. Germline V lookup: CDR1 MDHEN, CDR2 SYDVKM. CDR3 length: 14 residues. The CDR3 DNA reads TGTGCCAGCAGTTCGGCGGGGGGAACAGATACGCAGTATTTT. It yields the protein CASSSAGGTDTQYF. The complete variable domain, with remaining parts taken from reference TRBV28 and TRBJ2-3, reads DVKVTQSSRYLVKRTGEKVFLECVQDMDHENMFWYRQDPGLGLRLIYFSYDVKMKEKGDIPEGYSVSREKKERFSLILESASTNQTSMYLCASSSAGGTDTQYFGPGTRLTVL.

V usage is TRBV5-5 and J usage is TRBJ1-1; a possible D gene is TRBD1 (6 bases). Germline CDR1 reads SGHKS; CDR2 reads YYEKEE (reference sequence). The germline V and J ends were trimmed by 1 base and 11 bases, with 15 bases remaining between them. This CDR3 has 13 amino acids. The CDR3 region has the DNA TGTGCCAGCAGCTTGTCTGGGGGCTGGGTGGCTTTCTTT. It specifies CASSLSGGWVAFF.

This clone was observed a few times. This sequence joins TRBV7-9 and TRBJ2-1; D remains unclear. Looked up from germline, CDR1 is SEHNR and CDR2 is FQNEAQ (reference sequence). The ends were cut back, 5 bases at V and 8 bases at J, with 13 bases in the middle. This CDR3 is 13 amino acids long. CDR3 protein: CASSPSSPDEQFF. In DNA, the CDR3 is TGTGCCAGCAGCCCATCGTCCCCGGATGAGCAGTTCTTC.

The sample holds a few counts of this clone. The J gene is TRBJ1-5, the V gene TRBV10-3; TRBD1 is a possible D gene (5 bases). The CDR3 loop spans 16 amino acids. Trimming left V 0 bases short and J 11 bases short, with 20 bases between. CDR1 is ENHRY and CDR2 is SYGVKD in the germline V gene. CDR3 DNA: TGTGCCATCAGTGAGTCACGCGAGGCTGGGGGGAGAGCCCAGCATTTT. It is translated as CAISESREAGGRAQHF.

The rearrangement uses TRBV2 and TRBJ1-2; 7 positions agree with TRBD1. Losses at the gene ends were 6 bases for V and 8 bases for J; bases not matched to a gene: 9. Germline V CDR1 and CDR2: SNHLY, FYNNEI. CDR3 size: 13 residues. The CDR3 DNA is TGTGCCAGCAGCGGCACAGGGGTTGAGGGCTACACCTTC. This encodes CASSGTGVEGYTF.

The chain links TRBV9 to TRBJ1-4; D gene ambiguous. The CDR3 is made up of 14 amino acids. Germline V gene lookup returns CDR1 SGDLS and CDR2 YYNGEE. Trimming stripped 0 bases from V and 6 bases from J, with 9 bases between. The CDR3 DNA reads as TGTGCCAGCAGCGTAGAACAGCAGGATGAAAAACTGTTTTTT. It encodes CASSVEQQDEKLFF.